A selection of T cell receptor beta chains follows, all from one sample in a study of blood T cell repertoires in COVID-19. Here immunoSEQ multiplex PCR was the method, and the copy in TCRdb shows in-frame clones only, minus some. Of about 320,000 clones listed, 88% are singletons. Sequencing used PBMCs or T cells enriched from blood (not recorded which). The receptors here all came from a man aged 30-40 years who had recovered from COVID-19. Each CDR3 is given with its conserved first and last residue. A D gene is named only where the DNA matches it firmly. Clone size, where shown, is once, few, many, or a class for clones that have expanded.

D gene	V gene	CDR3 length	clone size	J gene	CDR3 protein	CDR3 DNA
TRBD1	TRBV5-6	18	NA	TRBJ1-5	CASSVTGTGGDGNQPQHF	TGTGCCAGCAGCGTCACCGGGACAGGGGGCGATGGCAATCAGCCCCAGCATTTT
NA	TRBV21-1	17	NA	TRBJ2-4	CASSKPLTGTSKNIQYF	TGTGCCAGCAGCAAGCCCCTAACCGGGACAAGCAAAAACATTCAGTACTTC
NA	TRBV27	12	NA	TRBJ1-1	CATGGRNTEAFF	TGTGCCACCGGGGGGCGGAACACTGAAGCTTTCTTT
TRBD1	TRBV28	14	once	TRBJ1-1	CASSLLGQGTEAFF	TGTGCCAGCAGTTTGCTAGGACAGGGCACTGAAGCTTTCTTT
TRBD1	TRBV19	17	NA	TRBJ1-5	CASSIPLGTGYDQPQHF	TGTGCCAGTAGTATTCCTTTGGGGACAGGGTATGATCAGCCCCAGCATTTT
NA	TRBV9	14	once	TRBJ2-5	CASSVSVSGETQYF	TGTGCCAGCAGCGTATCGGTGTCGGGAGAGACCCAGTACTTC
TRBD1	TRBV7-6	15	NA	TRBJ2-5	CASSLGQGLQETQYF	TGTGCCAGCAGCTTGGGACAGGGTCTCCAAGAGACCCAGTACTTC
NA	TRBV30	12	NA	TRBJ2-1	CAWSVLNNEQFF	TGTGCCTGGAGTGTACTTAACAATGAGCAGTTCTTC
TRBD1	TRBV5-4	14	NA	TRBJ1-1	CASSRTGVDTEAFF	TGTGCCAGCAGCCGTACAGGGGTTGACACTGAAGCTTTCTTT
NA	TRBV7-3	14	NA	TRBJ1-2	CASSPQGGPGGYTF	TGTGCCAGCAGCCCACAAGGGGGTCCGGGTGGCTACACCTTC
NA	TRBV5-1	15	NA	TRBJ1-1	CASTTEGAVNTEAFF	TGCGCCAGCACCACCGAAGGGGCGGTGAACACTGAAGCTTTCTTT
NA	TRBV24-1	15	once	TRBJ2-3	CATSGAIGGTDTQYF	TGTGCCACCAGTGGGGCAATCGGGGGCACAGATACGCAGTATTTT
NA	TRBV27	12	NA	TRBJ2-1	CASSAQGVEQFF	TGTGCCAGCAGTGCTCAGGGTGTTGAGCAGTTCTTC
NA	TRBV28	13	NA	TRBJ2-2	CASREVGTGELFF	TGTGCCAGCAGGGAGGTAGGCACCGGGGAGCTGTTTTTT
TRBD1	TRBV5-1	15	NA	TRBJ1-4	CASSLDGQGLEKLFF	TGCGCCAGCAGCTTGGACGGACAGGGGTTAGAAAAACTGTTTTTT
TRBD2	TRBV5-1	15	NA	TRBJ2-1	CASSFSGGAGNEQFF	TGCGCCAGCAGCTTTAGCGGGGGGGCGGGCAATGAGCAGTTCTTC
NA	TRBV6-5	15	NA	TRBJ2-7	CASSPSGVYSYEQYF	TGTGCCAGCAGCCCCTCGGGGGTTTACTCCTACGAGCAGTACTTC
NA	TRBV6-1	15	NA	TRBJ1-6	CASSESGIYNSPLHF	TGTGCCAGCAGTGAATCAGGGATCTATAATTCACCCCTCCACTTT
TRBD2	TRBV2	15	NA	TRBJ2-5	CASSARLAGEETQYF	TGTGCCAGCAGCGCCCGACTAGCGGGGGAAGAGACCCAGTACTTC
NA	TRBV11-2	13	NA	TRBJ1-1	CASSRAGNTEAFF	TGTGCCAGCAGCCGGGCGGGGAACACTGAAGCTTTCTTT
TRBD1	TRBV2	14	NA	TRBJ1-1	CASSAGTGNTEAFF	TGTGCCAGCAGCGCCGGGACAGGGAACACTGAAGCTTTCTTT
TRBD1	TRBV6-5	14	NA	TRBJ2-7	CASSSPDRGGEQYF	TGTGCCAGCAGTTCCCCAGACAGGGGCGGCGAGCAGTACTTC
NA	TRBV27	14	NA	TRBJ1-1	CASSLWPLNTEAFF	TGTGCCAGCAGTTTATGGCCGTTGAACACTGAAGCTTTCTTT
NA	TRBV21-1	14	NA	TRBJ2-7	CASSSPGGWGEQYF	TGTGCCAGCAGCTCCCCCGGAGGGTGGGGCGAGCAGTACTTC
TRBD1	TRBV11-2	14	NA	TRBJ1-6	CASTRDRGNSPLHF	TGTGCCAGCACTCGGGACAGGGGCAATTCACCCCTCCACTTT
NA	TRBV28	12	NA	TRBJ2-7	CASNKGAYEQYF	TGTGCCAGCAATAAGGGGGCCTACGAGCAGTACTTC
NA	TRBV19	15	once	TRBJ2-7	CASSISWPGSGEQYF	TGTGCCAGTAGTATATCGTGGCCCGGATCAGGCGAGCAGTACTTC
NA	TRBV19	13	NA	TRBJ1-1	CARHAKGVGEAFF	TGTGCCAGACACGCAAAGGGGGTCGGTGAAGCTTTCTTT
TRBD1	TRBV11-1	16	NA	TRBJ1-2	CASSLRPGTVNYGYTF	TGTGCCAGCAGCCTACGACCAGGGACAGTTAACTATGGCTACACCTTC
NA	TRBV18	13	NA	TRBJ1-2	CASSPRGDYGYTF	TGTGCCAGCTCACCCAGGGGTGACTATGGCTACACCTTC
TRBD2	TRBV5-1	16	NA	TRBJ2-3	CASSLPTRGGSDTQYF	TGCGCCAGCAGCCTCCCGACGCGGGGGGGGTCAGATACGCAGTATTTT
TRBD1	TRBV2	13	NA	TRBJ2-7	CASGRDRAGEQYF	TGTGCCAGCGGGAGGGACAGGGCGGGGGAGCAGTACTTC
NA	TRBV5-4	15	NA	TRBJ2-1	CASSLGQGSYNEQFF	TGTGCCAGCAGCTTGGGGCAGGGGTCCTACAATGAGCAGTTCTTC
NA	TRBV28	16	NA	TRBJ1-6	CASSLFRVGSNSPLHF	TGTGCCAGCAGTTTATTCAGGGTGGGGTCCAATTCACCCCTCCACTTT
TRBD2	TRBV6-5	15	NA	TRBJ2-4	CASRRGTSGGNIQYF	TGTGCCAGCAGGCGCGGGACTAGCGGGGGAAACATTCAGTACTTC
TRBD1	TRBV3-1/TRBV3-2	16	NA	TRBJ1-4	CASSQGSQGVYEKLFF	TGTGCCAGCAGCCAAGGTAGCCAGGGGGTGTATGAAAAACTGTTTTTT
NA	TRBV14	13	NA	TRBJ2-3	CASSRVGQDTQYF	TGTGCCAGCAGCCGGGTGGGGCAGGATACGCAGTATTTT
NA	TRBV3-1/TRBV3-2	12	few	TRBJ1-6	CASSQGGTDHHF	TGTGCCAGCAGCCAAGGGGGCACCGACCACCACTTT
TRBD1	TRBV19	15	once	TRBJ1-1	CASIKAGGRDTEAFF	TGTGCCAGTATAAAGGCAGGGGGACGAGACACTGAAGCTTTCTTT